A single sample is the source of the 15 T cell receptor beta chains below, sequenced in a study of blood T cell repertoires in COVID-19. The repertoire was sequenced with immunoSEQ multiplex PCR; TCRdb's copy has only in-frame clones and lacks some. The table lists 60,000 to 85,000 clones, roughly 70% of them singletons. What was sequenced was peripheral blood. Receptor source: a human donor with acute or convalescent COVID-19. The donor label of this sample is uncertain.

The chain recombines TRBV9 with TRBJ2-7; TRBD1 agrees at 7 bases. V lost 3 bases to trimming and J lost 2 bases; unmatched junction nucleotides: 5. CDR1 and CDR2 from the germline V gene are SGDLS and YYNGEE. The CDR3 spans 14 residues. The CDR3 bases are TGTGCCAGCAGCGCCGGACAGGCCGCCTACGAGCAGTACTTC. It translates to CASSAGQAAYEQYF.

This clone was recorded only once. The chain uses TRBV11-2 and TRBJ2-1, with D possibly TRBD2 on 6 matching bases. CDR1 and CDR2 from the germline V gene are SGHAT and FQNNGV. V was clipped by 6 bases and J by 5 bases, with 17 bases between them. This CDR3 has 15 residues. CDR3: CASRRSAGRHNEQFF. The CDR3 nucleotides are TGTGCCAGCAGGCGTTCTGCGGGGCGGCACAATGAGCAGTTCTTC.

The CDR3 coding sequence is TGTGCCAGCAGCGTAGATAACGGGAATGAGCAGTTCTTC. Translated: CASSVDNGNEQFF. The rearrangement joins TRBV9 to TRBJ2-1; D is undetermined. The CDR3 totals 13 residues. The V end was cut by 0 bases, the J end by 7 bases, with 8 bases between. CDR1 SGDLS and CDR2 YYNGEE come from the germline V gene.

This chain uses TRBV28 with TRBJ1-1, with D uncertain. The CDR3 runs 12 residues. Trimming took 6 bases from V and 0 from J, leaving 5 bases between them. From germline, CDR1 is MDHEN and CDR2 SYDVKM. The CDR3 coding sequence is TGTGCCAGCAGCCAAATGAACACTGAAGCTTTCTTT. This gives the protein CASSQMNTEAFF. Full variable domain (missing parts from reference TRBV28 and TRBJ1-1): DVKVTQSSRYLVKRTGEKVFLECVQDMDHENMFWYRQDPGLGLRLIYFSYDVKMKEKGDIPEGYSVSREKKERFSLILESASTNQTSMYLCASSQMNTEAFFGQGTRLTVV.

The genes are TRBV6-5 and TRBJ2-4, with D tentatively TRBD1 (6 bases). This CDR3 has 16 residues. The germline V and J ends were trimmed by 4 bases and 0 bases, with 13 bases remaining between them. Germline lookup yields CDR1 MNHEY and CDR2 SVGAGI. The CDR3 protein is CASSSTGTPAKNIQYF. CDR3 coding DNA: TGTGCCAGCAGTTCCACAGGGACCCCAGCCAAAAACATTCAGTACTTC.

This chain links TRBV30 with TRBJ2-1, with D unresolved. The CDR3 runs to 11 residues. V was shortened by 2 bases and J by 8 bases, with 7 bases between the two germline ends. Germline values: CDR1 GTSNPN, CDR2 SVGIG (reference sequence). CDR3 residues: CAWSRGDEQFF. The CDR3 DNA sequence: TGTGCCTGGAGTAGAGGCGATGAGCAGTTCTTC.

The chain carries TRBV28 and TRBJ1-5; the D gene is possibly TRBD1 (6 bases). Per germline, CDR1 MDHEN and CDR2 SYDVKM. V lost 3 bases and J lost 10, with 13 bases in between. CDR3 size: 13 residues. In DNA form, the CDR3 reads TGTGCCAGCAGTTTGAGACAGGCACAACCCCAGCATTTT. Translating gives CASSLRQAQPQHF. Looking up the rest from reference TRBV28 and TRBJ1-5 gives the full variable domain: DVKVTQSSRYLVKRTGEKVFLECVQDMDHENMFWYRQDPGLGLRLIYFSYDVKMKEKGDIPEGYSVSREKKERFSLILESASTNQTSMYLCASSLRQAQPQHFGDGTRLSIL.

The rearrangement uses TRBV7-2 and TRBJ2-1, with 8 bases fitting TRBD2. V lost 5 bases to trimming and J lost 6 bases; unmatched junction nucleotides: 9. The CDR3 consists of 15 residues. CDR1 and CDR2 (germline): SGHTA, FQGNSA. For the CDR3, the DNA is TGTGCCAGCAGCAAGGCCTCTAGCGGGCGCAATGAGCAGTTCTTC. Protein product: CASSKASSGRNEQFF.

There are a few counts of this clone. V and J are TRBV9 and TRBJ2-7, with 7 bases matching TRBD2. Germline V gene sequence: CDR1 SGDLS, CDR2 YYNGEE. V was pared by 0 bases and J by 2 bases, with 8 bases of the junction left unmatched. The CDR3 sequence is 16 residues long. The CDR3 DNA is TGTGCCAGCAGCGTAGTCGGCGGGAGCCAACCCTACGAGCAGTACTTC. It codes for CASSVVGGSQPYEQYF.

The V gene is TRBV2, the J gene TRBJ1-1; 9 bases fit TRBD1. Trimming at V came to 6 bases and at J to 4 bases, leaving 9 bases not matched to a gene. The CDR3 runs 15 residues. Germline V CDR1 and CDR2: SNHLY, FYNNEI. The CDR3, as DNA: TGTGCCAGCAGCCGGACAGGGGCGGTAGGCACTGAAGCTTTCTTT. Translating it yields CASSRTGAVGTEAFF.

The rearrangement links TRBV5-1 to TRBJ2-2; D perhaps matches TRBD2 (7 bases). This CDR3 is 13 amino acids long. Trimming took 4 bases from V and 6 from J, leaving 10 bases between them. Per germline, CDR1 SGHRS and CDR2 YFSETQ. The CDR3 DNA follows: TGCGCCAGCAGCCCCGGGGGGCCCGGGGAGCTGTTTTTT. This translates into CASSPGGPGELFF.

The CDR3: CASSLRRGSETQYF. CDR3 nucleotide sequence: TGTGCCAGCAGCTTACGGCGGGGATCAGAGACCCAGTACTTC. This rearrangement joins TRBV7-2 to TRBJ2-5; tentatively, D is TRBD2 (6 bases). This CDR3 contains 14 residues. Trimming removed 2 bases from V and 4 bases from J, with 11 bases in between. Germline CDR1 and CDR2: SGHTA and FQGNSA. Using reference TRBV7-2 and TRBJ2-5 for the parts outside the CDR3, the full variable domain is GAGVSQSPSNKVTEKGKDVELRCDPISGHTALYWYRQSLGQGLEFLIYFQGNSAPDKSGLPSDRFSAERTGGSVSTLTIQRTQQEDSAVYLCASSLRRGSETQYFGPGTRLLVL.

The count of this clone is one. The V gene is TRBV6-5, the J gene TRBJ2-7; D is perhaps TRBD1 (6 bases). Germline V gene data show CDR1 as MNHEY and CDR2 as SVGAGI. The ends were cut back, 2 bases at V and 6 bases at J, with 14 bases in the middle. This CDR3 has 14 residues. CDR3 in DNA: TGTGCCAGCAGTTACCCAGGACAGTTCGCCGAGCAGTACTTC. It specifies CASSYPGQFAEQYF.

The chain uses TRBV7-2 and TRBJ1-5; the D gene is possibly TRBD1 (6 bases). Germline V gene sequence: CDR1 SGHTA, CDR2 FQGNSA. V lost 5 bases and J 6 bases, leaving 17 bases between the germline ends. The length of the CDR3 is 15 residues. The CDR3 here is CASSAQGKITQPQHF. The CDR3 coding sequence is TGTGCCAGCAGCGCACAGGGTAAGATTACTCAGCCCCAGCATTTT. The full variable domain, its missing parts supplied by reference TRBV7-2 and TRBJ1-5, is GAGVSQSPSNKVTEKGKDVELRCDPISGHTALYWYRQSLGQGLEFLIYFQGNSAPDKSGLPSDRFSAERTGGSVSTLTIQRTQQEDSAVYLCASSAQGKITQPQHFGDGTRLSIL.

This clone came up once. The V gene is TRBV7-8, the J gene TRBJ2-1, with D unresolved. Trimming cost V 3 bases and J 6 bases, with 12 bases left between them. Germline V gene lookup returns CDR1 SGHVS and CDR2 FQNEAQ. This CDR3 contains 14 residues. The chain's CDR3 is CASSLNNRGNEQFF. CDR3 in DNA: TGTGCCAGCAGCTTGAACAATCGTGGCAATGAGCAGTTCTTC.